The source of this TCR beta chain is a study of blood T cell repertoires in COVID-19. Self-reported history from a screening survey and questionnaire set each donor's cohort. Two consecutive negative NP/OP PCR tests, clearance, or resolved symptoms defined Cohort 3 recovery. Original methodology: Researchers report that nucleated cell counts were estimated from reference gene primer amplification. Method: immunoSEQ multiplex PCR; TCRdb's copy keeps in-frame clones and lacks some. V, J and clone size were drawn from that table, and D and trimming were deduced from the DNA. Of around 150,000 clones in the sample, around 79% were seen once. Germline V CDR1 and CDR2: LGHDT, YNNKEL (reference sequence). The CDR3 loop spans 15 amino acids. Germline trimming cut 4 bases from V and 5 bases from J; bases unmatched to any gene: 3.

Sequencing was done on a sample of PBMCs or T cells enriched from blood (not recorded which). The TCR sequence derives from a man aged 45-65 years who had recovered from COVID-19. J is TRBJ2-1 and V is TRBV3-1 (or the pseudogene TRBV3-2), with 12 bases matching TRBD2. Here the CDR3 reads CASSLRLAGDNEQFF. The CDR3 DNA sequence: TGTGCCAGCAGCCTCCGACTAGCGGGGGACAATGAGCAGTTCTTC.